This TCR beta chain was captured in a study of cytomegalovirus exposure and HLA in healthy donors. Study background: Falling in the Caucasian-associated ancestry cluster were about 83% of under 500 genotyped donors. Study results and limitations: Altogether, about 160 TCR beta chains were recorded as cytomegalovirus-associated. Looking again later, the authors saw that most CMV-associated TCR beta chains seemed HLA-restricted.

CDR1 and CDR2 (germline): LGHNA, YNFKEQ. V lost 0 bases, J lost 8 bases, and 12 bases lay in between. This CDR3 has 14 amino acids. A multiplex PCR was run with 60 Vbeta primers and 13 Jbeta primers. The repertoire was sequenced with immunoSEQ multiplex PCR; TCRdb's copy has only in-frame clones and lacks some. The sample consists of some 150,000 clones, roughly 79% of them appearing once. Comments on this clone: Its antigen is unknown.

This sequence joins TRBV4-2 and TRBJ2-3; D ambiguous. The origin of this receptor is a young man in good health and CMV-seronegative. Sequencing input: PBMCs. The CDR3 DNA sequence: TGTGCCAGCAGCCAAGACACCGCCACAACTACGCAGTATTTT. Encoded protein: CASSQDTATTTQYF.